This record looks at one T cell receptor (beta chain) sequence and its context. What it recognizes is unknown. The data were produced by immunoSEQ multiplex PCR, yet TCRdb's version contains in-frame clones alone and is incomplete. The sample carries more than 70,000 clones, around nine tenths recorded once. The data were taken from a study of T cell responses to AZD1222 COVID-19 vaccine. The study's findings and limits: Nearly half of the spike-specific TCRs reportedly recognize variant regions that carry no mutations. Mapped onto spike, vaccine-associated CD4 TCRs spanned it and were dominant at 160-218 and 743-854.

The specimen was peripheral blood, collected 28 days after the second AZD1222 dose. The sequence was collected from an adult who received the AZD1222 COVID-19 vaccine.

CDR3 nucleotide sequence: TGTGCCAGCAGCGCGGCAGGGGGCTGGAGGGACACCATATATTTT. It codes for CASSAAGGWRDTIYF. The V call is TRBV5-6, the J call TRBJ1-3, with 8 bases that match TRBD1. Germline CDR1 SGHDT, CDR2 YYEEEE. V was clipped by 4 bases and J by 8 bases; unmatched bases: 11. The CDR3 covers 15 residues.